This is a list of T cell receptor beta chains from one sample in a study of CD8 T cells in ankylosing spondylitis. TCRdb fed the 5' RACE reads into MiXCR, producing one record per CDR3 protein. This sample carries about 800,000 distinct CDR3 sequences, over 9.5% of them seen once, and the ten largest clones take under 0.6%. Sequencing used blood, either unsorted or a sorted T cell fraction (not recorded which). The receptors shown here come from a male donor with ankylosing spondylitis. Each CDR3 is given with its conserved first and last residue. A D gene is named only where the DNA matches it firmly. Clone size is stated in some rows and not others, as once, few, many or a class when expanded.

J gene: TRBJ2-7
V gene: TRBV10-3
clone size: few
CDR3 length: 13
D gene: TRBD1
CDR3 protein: CAIRGQGSGYGYF
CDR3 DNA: TGTGCCATCAGGGGACAGGGGTCGGGCTATGGTTACTTC

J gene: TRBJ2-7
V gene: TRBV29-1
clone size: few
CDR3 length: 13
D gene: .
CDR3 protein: CSVDLEGRYEQYF
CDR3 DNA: TGCAGCGTTGACCTAGAGGGGAGGTACGAGCAGTACTTC

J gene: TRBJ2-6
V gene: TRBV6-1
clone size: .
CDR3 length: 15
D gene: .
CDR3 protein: CASRATSSGANVLTF
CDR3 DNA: TGTGCCAGCAGAGCCACTAGTTCTGGGGCCAACGTCCTGACTTTC

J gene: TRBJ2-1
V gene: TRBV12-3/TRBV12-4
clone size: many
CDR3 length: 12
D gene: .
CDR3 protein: CASSLTRYEQFF
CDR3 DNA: TGTGCCAGCAGCCTCACGCGATATGAGCAGTTCTTC

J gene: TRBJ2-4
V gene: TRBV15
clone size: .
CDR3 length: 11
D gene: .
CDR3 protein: CATSRLDIQYF
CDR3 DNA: TGTGCCACCAGCAGACTGGACATTCAGTACTTC

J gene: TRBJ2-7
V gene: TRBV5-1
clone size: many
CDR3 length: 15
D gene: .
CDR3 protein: CASSLAGTGTYEQYF
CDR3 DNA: TGCGCCAGCAGCTTGGCCGGGACCGGTACCTACGAGCAGTACTTC

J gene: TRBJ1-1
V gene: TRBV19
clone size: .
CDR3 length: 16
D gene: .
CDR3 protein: CASTKWGRRLNTEAFF
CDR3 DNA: TGTGCCAGTACCAAATGGGGACGGCGGCTGAACACTGAAGCTTTCTTT

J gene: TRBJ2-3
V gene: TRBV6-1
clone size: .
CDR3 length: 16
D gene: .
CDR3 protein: CAIVFFGALSTDTQYF
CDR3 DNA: TGTGCCATCGTCTTCTTCGGGGCCCTTAGCACAGATACGCAGTATTTT

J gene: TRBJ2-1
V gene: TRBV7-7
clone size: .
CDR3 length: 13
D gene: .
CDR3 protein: CASSLADSTEQFF
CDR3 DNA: TGTGCTAGCAGCTTAGCGGATTCCACTGAGCAGTTCTTC

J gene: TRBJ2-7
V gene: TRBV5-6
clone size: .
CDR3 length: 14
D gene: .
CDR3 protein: CARSPRPLCYEQYF
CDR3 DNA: TGTGCCAGGAGCCCGAGACCCCTCTGCTACGAGCAGTACTTC

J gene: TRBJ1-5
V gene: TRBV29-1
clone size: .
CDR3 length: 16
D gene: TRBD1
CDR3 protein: CSVVTGGLYSNQPQHF
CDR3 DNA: TGCAGCGTCGTGACAGGGGGCCTCTATAGCAATCAGCCCCAGCATTTT

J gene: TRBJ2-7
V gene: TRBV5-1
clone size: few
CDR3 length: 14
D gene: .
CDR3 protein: CASSWIRSSYEQYF
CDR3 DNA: TGCGCCAGCAGCTGGATCAGGAGCTCCTACGAGCAGTACTTC

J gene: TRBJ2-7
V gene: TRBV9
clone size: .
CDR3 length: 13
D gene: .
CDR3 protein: CASSHTQDSEQYF
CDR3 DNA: TGTGCCAGCAGCCATACACAGGACTCCGAGCAGTACTTC

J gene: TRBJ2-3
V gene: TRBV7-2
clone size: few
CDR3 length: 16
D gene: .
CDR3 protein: CASSLSVPGGTDTQYF
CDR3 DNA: TGTGCCAGCAGCTTAAGCGTCCCTGGTGGCACAGATACGCAGTATTTT

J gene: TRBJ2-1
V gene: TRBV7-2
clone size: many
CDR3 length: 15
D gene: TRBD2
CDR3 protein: CASSILAGVGNEQFF
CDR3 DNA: TGTGCCAGCAGCATACTAGCGGGAGTCGGCAATGAGCAGTTCTTC

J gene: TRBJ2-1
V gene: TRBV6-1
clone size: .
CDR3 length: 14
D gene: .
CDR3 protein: CASSPPRGENEQFF
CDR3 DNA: TGTGCCAGCAGTCCTCCCAGGGGGGAGAATGAGCAGTTCTTC

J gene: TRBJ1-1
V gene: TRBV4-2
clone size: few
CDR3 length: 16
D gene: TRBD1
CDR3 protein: CASSPLGGGATTEAFF
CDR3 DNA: TGTGCCAGCAGCCCCCTGGGAGGGGGCGCTACCACTGAAGCTTTCTTT

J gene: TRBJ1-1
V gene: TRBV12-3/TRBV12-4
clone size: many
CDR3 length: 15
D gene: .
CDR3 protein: CASSSLPGRSAEAFF
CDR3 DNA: TGTGCCAGCAGTTCCCTTCCAGGGAGGAGCGCTGAAGCTTTCTTT

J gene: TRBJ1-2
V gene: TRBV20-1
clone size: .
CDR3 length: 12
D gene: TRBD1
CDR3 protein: CSARGHRGDYTF
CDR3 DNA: TGCAGTGCTAGAGGACACAGGGGAGACTACACCTTC

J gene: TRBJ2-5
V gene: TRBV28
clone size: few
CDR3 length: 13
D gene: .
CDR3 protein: CASSRAEQETQYF
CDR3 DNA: TGTGCCAGCAGTCGGGCAGAACAAGAGACCCAGTACTTC

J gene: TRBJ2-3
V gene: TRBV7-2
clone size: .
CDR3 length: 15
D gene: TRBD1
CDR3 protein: CASSLWTGGADTQYF
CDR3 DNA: TGTGCCAGCAGCTTATGGACAGGCGGCGCAGATACGCAGTATTTT

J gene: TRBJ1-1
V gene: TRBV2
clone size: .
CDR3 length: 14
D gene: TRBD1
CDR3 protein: CASDGQGVNTEAFF
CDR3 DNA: TGTGCCAGCGATGGACAGGGGGTGAACACTGAAGCTTTCTTT

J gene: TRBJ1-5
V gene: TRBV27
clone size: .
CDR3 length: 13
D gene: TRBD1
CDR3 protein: CASAGTGGQPQHF
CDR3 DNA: TGTGCCAGTGCCGGGACAGGGGGTCAGCCCCAGCATTTT

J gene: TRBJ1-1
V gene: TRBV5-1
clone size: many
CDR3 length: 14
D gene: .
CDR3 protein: CASSLVGGNTEAFF
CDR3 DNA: TGTGCCAGCAGCTTAGTGGGGGGGAACACTGAAGCTTTCTTT

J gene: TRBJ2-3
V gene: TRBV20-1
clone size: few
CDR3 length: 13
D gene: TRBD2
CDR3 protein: CSTAGLATDTQYF
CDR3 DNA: TGCAGTACAGCGGGACTAGCAACAGATACGCAGTATTTT

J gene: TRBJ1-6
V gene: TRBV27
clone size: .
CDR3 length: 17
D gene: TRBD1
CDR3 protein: CASSHPSGQGRNSPLHF
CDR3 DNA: TGTGCCAGCAGTCACCCGTCGGGACAGGGGAGGAATTCACCCCTCCACTTT

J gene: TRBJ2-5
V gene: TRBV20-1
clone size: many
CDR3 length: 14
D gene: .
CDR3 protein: CSAPLGWYQETQYF
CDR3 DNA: TGCAGTGCCCCCCTTGGGTGGTACCAAGAGACCCAGTACTTC

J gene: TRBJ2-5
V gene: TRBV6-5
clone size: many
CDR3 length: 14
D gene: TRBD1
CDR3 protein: CASSLPGQKETQYF
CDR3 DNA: TGTGCCAGCAGTTTACCGGGACAGAAGGAGACCCAGTACTTC

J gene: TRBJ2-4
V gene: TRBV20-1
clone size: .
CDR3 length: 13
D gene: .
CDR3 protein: CSAPPTGKNIQYF
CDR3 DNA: TGCAGTGCTCCCCCCACGGGGAAAAACATTCAGTACTTC

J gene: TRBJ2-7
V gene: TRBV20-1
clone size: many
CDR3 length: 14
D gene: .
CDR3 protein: CSARNRVGTNEQYF
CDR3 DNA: TGCAGTGCTAGGAACAGGGTAGGGACTAACGAGCAGTACTTC

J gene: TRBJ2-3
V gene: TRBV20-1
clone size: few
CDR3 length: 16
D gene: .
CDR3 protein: CSARKGSGGVTDTQYF
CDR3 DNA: TGCAGTGCTAGGAAGGGAAGTGGCGGGGTCACAGATACGCAGTATTTT

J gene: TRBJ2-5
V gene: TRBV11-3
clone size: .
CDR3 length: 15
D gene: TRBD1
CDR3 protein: CASSTWTGYRETQYF
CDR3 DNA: TGTGCCAGCAGCACCTGGACAGGGTACCGAGAGACCCAGTACTTC

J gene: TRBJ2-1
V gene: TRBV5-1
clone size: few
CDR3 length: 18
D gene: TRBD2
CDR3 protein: CASSRGGLAGRSYNEQFF
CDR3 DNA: TGCGCCAGCAGCCGGGGGGGACTAGCGGGCCGCTCCTACAATGAGCAGTTCTTC

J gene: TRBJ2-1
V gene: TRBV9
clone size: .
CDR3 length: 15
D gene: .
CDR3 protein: CASSVANLEENEQFF
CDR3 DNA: TGTGCCAGCAGCGTAGCAAATTTGGAGGAGAATGAGCAGTTCTTC

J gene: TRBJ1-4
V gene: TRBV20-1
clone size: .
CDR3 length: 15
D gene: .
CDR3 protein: CSARTTRATNEKLFF
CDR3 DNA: TGCAGTGCTCGAACGACCCGAGCAACTAATGAAAAACTGTTTTTT

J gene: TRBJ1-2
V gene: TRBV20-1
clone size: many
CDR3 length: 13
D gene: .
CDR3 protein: CSARDGPNYGYTF
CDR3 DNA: TGCAGTGCTAGAGATGGGCCTAACTATGGCTACACCTTC

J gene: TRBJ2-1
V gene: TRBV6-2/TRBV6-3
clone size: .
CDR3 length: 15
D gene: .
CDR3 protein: CASSATDLSYNEQFF
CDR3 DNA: TGTGCCAGCAGTGCGACAGATCTCTCCTACAATGAGCAGTTCTTC

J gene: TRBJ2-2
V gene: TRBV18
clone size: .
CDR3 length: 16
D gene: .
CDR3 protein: CASSPQRPANTGELFF
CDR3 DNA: TGTGCCAGCTCACCCCAGCGCCCCGCGAACACCGGGGAGCTGTTTTTT

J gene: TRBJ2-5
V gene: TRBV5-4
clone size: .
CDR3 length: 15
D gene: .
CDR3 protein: CASSDSWGARETQYF
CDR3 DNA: TGTGCCAGCAGCGACTCGTGGGGGGCGCGGGAGACCCAGTACTTC

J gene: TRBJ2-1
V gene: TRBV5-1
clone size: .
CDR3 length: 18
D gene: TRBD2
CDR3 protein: CASSRGPRLRGSYNEQFF
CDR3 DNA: TGCGCCAGCAGCCGTGGCCCTCGATTGCGGGGGTCCTACAATGAGCAGTTCTTC

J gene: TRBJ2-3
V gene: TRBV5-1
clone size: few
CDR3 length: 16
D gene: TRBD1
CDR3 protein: CASSLGDRDSTDTQYF
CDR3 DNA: TGCGCCAGCAGCTTGGGGGACAGGGACTCGACAGATACGCAGTATTTT

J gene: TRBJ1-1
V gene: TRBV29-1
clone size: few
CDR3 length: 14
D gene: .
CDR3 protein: CSVGPQAGITEAFF
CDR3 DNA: TGCAGCGTTGGCCCTCAGGCTGGCATTACTGAAGCTTTCTTT

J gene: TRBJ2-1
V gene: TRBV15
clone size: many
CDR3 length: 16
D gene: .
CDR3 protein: CATSSAEGGRYNEQFF
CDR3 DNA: TGTGCCACCAGCAGTGCGGAAGGGGGACGTTACAATGAGCAGTTCTTC

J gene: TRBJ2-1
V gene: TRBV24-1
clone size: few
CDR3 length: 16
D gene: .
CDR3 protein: CATSDSAREPYNEQFF
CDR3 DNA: TGTGCCACCAGTGATTCGGCGCGGGAACCCTACAATGAGCAGTTCTTC

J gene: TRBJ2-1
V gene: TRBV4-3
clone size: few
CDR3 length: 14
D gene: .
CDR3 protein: CASSQAGTPNEQFF
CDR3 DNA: TGCGCCAGCAGCCAAGCCGGGACTCCCAATGAGCAGTTCTTC